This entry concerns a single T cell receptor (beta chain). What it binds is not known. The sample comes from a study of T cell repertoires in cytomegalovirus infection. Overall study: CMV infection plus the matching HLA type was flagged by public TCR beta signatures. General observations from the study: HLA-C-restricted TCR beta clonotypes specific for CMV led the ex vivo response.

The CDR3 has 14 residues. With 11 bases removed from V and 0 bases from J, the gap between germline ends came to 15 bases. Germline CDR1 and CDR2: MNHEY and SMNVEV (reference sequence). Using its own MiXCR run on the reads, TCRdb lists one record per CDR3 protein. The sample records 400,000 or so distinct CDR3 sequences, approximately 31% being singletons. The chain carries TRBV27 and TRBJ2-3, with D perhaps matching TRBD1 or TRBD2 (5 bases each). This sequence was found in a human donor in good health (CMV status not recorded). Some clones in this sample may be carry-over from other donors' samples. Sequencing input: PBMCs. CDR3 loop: CASSGPSSTDTQYF. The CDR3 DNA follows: TGTGCCTCCTCGGGGCCGTCTAGCACAGATACGCAGTATTTT.